These 25 T cell receptor beta chains share one sample of origin, sequenced in a study of early T cells in non-severe SARS-CoV-2 infection. MiXCR, run by TCRdb on the 5' RACE reads, gives a single entry per CDR3 protein. The sample shows roughly 58,000 distinct CDR3 sequences, approximately 12% of them seen only once. Sequenced sample: whole blood. The receptors derive from an adult who was a healthcare worker with PCR-confirmed SARS-CoV-2 infection or an uninfected control (not recorded which).

This clonotype was seen a few times. V usage is TRBV5-1 and J usage is TRBJ2-1; D is unresolved. The CDR3 runs to 16 residues. Trimming took 4 bases from V and 8 from J, leaving 22 bases between them. The germline V gene has CDR1 SGHRS and CDR2 YFSETQ. The DNA for the CDR3 is TGCGCCAGCAGCCTTGAGGACCCCCCAAAGGGCGATGAGCAGTTCTTC. The encoded protein is CASSLEDPPKGDEQFF.

Only a few counts were recorded for this clonotype. The J gene is TRBJ2-3, the V gene TRBV9, with 8 positions matching TRBD2. The V gene's germline CDR1 is SGDLS and CDR2 YYNGEE. The CDR3 consists of 15 residues. V gave up 3 bases and J gave up 6 bases; unmatched junction bases: 9. The CDR3 sequence is CASSGRGALQDTQYF. Here the CDR3 DNA reads TGTGCCAGCAGCGGGCGGGGGGCCTTGCAGGATACGCAGTATTTT.

This clonotype was found many times. The V call is TRBV10-3, the J call TRBJ2-1; 7 bases line up with TRBD1. Losses at the gene ends were 10 bases for V and 6 bases for J; bases not matched to a gene: 9. Germline V CDR1 and CDR2: ENHRY, SYGVKD. This CDR3 has 13 amino acids. For the CDR3, the DNA is TGTGCCACCGGGACAGAAAAAACCAATGAGCAGTTCTTC. Amino acids: CATGTEKTNEQFF.

The chain combines TRBV25-1 with TRBJ1-1; no reliable D call. The germline V gene encodes CDR1 MGHDK and CDR2 SYGVNS. The CDR3 is made up of 15 amino acids. V was pared by 6 bases and J by 0 bases, with 14 bases between. CDR3 protein: CASRPLISLNTEAFF. CDR3 DNA sequence: TGTGCCAGCAGACCTCTTATAAGCCTGAACACTGAAGCTTTCTTT.

The chain carries TRBV12-3 or TRBV12-4 and TRBJ2-3, with 7 bases identical to TRBD2. CDR3 length: 14 residues. V trimming: 0 bases; J trimming: 5 bases; junction bases outside the gene matches: 2. CDR3 protein: CASSLAGEGDTQYF. The CDR3 DNA reads TGTGCCAGCAGTTTAGCAGGGGAGGGAGATACGCAGTATTTT.

This clonotype was recorded at least ten times. DNA for the CDR3: TGTGCCAGCTCACAATACCAGGGGGTCGGGGCCAACGTCCTGACTTTC. Its translation is CASSQYQGVGANVLTF. The V gene is TRBV18, the J gene TRBJ2-6; TRBD1 matches 7 bases. This CDR3 is built from 16 residues. With 4 bases clipped from V and 4 bases from J, the junction kept 7 bases outside the gene matches. CDR1 is KGHSH, CDR2 LQKENI, per germline. The complete variable domain, with remaining parts taken from reference TRBV18 and TRBJ2-6, reads NAGVMQNPRHLVRRRGQEARLRCSPMKGHSHVYWYRQLPEEGLKFMVYLQKENIIDESGMPKERFSAEFPKEGPSILRIQQVVRGDSAAYFCASSQYQGVGANVLTFGAGSRLTVL.

V usage is TRBV7-9 and J usage is TRBJ1-4, with 7 bases lining up with TRBD1. Germline loops: CDR1 SEHNR, CDR2 FQNEAQ (reference sequence). This CDR3 is 15 amino acids long. The V and J ends lost 5 bases and 5 bases, in that order; junction bases with no gene match: 8. The DNA of the CDR3 is TGTGCCAGCAGCGAAATACAGGGGAGGAATGAAAAACTGTTTTTT. Its translation is CASSEIQGRNEKLFF. Filled out from reference TRBV7-9 and TRBJ1-4, the complete variable domain reads DTGVSQNPRHKITKRGQNVTFRCDPISEHNRLYWYRQTLGQGPEFLTYFQNEAQLEKSRLLSDRFSAERPKGSFSTLEIQRTEQGDSAMYLCASSEIQGRNEKLFFGSGTQLSVL.

This clonotype was seen repeatedly, ten times or more. This rearrangement joins TRBV6-2 or TRBV6-3 to TRBJ2-3, with TRBD2 matching over 13 bases. Germline CDR1 reads MNHEY; CDR2 reads SVGEGT. The CDR3 spans 15 residues. V gave up 2 bases and J gave up 4 bases; unmatched junction bases: 0. Written as DNA, the CDR3 is TGTGCCAGCAGTTACACTAGCGGGGGGGCAGATACGCAGTATTTT. Translation: CASSYTSGGADTQYF.

This clonotype has a count of ten or more. The V and J genes are TRBV7-9 and TRBJ1-3; D unresolved. The CDR3 sequence is 16 residues long. Germline V gene lookup returns CDR1 SEHNR and CDR2 FQNEAQ (reference sequence). V shed 2 bases and J shed 2 bases, with 13 bases lying between them. CDR3 sequence: CASSLTGRPPGNTIYF. The CDR3 DNA follows: TGTGCCAGCAGCTTAACGGGCAGGCCTCCTGGAAACACCATATATTTT.

This clonotype was seen a handful of times. The V gene is TRBV2, the J gene TRBJ2-3; 10 bases line up with TRBD2. Germline lookup yields CDR1 SNHLY and CDR2 FYNNEI. This CDR3 is built from 17 residues. Trimming at V came to 6 bases and at J to 7 bases, leaving 16 bases not matched to a gene. The DNA for the CDR3 is TGTGCCAGCAGACCGAAACTAGCGGGACCTCCACCTAATACGCAGTATTTT. Translation gives CASRPKLAGPPPNTQYF.

This rearrangement joins TRBV9 to TRBJ2-7; no definite D call. CDR3 length equals 15 residues. Germline values: CDR1 SGDLS, CDR2 YYNGEE. Trimming removed 2 bases at V and 0 bases at J, with 12 bases between. CDR3 sequence: CASSVGGTVSYEQYF. The CDR3 DNA sequence: TGTGCCAGCAGCGTGGGCGGAACCGTCTCCTACGAGCAGTACTTC.

The rearrangement joins TRBV29-1 to TRBJ2-1; D gene ambiguous. Germline CDR1 SQVTM, CDR2 ANQGSEA. Trimming removed 4 bases at V and 5 bases at J, with 12 bases between. The CDR3 is made up of 13 amino acids. DNA for the CDR3: TGCAGCGTTGCGCCGACACGCAACAATGAGCAGTTCTTC. Translated, it gives CSVAPTRNNEQFF.

This clonotype showed up many times. This chain connects TRBV28 to TRBJ1-2; D unclear. V was trimmed by 5 bases and J by 2 bases, leaving 3 bases between them. The germline V gene encodes CDR1 MDHEN and CDR2 SYDVKM. This CDR3 has 11 amino acids. CDR3 coding DNA: TGTGCCAGCAGTCTAAACTATGGCTACACCTTC. Translating it yields CASSLNYGYTF.

This sequence joins TRBV24-1 and TRBJ2-4; a weak D match, TRBD1 (6 bases). This CDR3 has 15 residues. Trimming left V 3 bases short and J 6 bases short, with 14 bases between. The V gene's germline CDR1 is KGHDR and CDR2 SFDVKD. The DNA of the CDR3 is TGTGCCACCAGTGATACAGGGTTGATGAGAAACATTCAGTACTTC. Translating gives CATSDTGLMRNIQYF.

This clonotype was recorded many times. J is TRBJ2-6 and V is TRBV7-8; D tentatively fits TRBD1 or TRBD2 (5 bases each). The CDR3 contains 15 residues. Germline CDR1 reads SGHVS; CDR2 reads FQNEAQ. V was trimmed by 4 bases and J by 4 bases, leaving 11 bases between them. As DNA, the CDR3 is TGTGCCAGCAGCTACCCCGGGACCGGGGCCAACGTCCTGACTTTC. Its protein is CASSYPGTGANVLTF.

V and J are TRBV6-4 and TRBJ2-3, with D possibly TRBD2 on 5 matching bases. V gave up 0 bases and J gave up 8 bases, with 9 bases separating them. In germline, CDR1 is MRHNA, CDR2 SNTAGT. The CDR3 is made up of 13 amino acids. CDR3 DNA sequence: TGTGCCAGCAGTGACTCCGTTGGGAGTACGCAGTATTTT. It translates to CASSDSVGSTQYF.

This clonotype was detected many times. The J gene is TRBJ1-1, the V gene TRBV29-1, with D tentatively TRBD1 (6 bases). The V and J ends lost 7 bases and 6 bases respectively, with 18 bases between them. Germline V gene lookup returns CDR1 SQVTM and CDR2 ANQGSEA. The CDR3 totals 13 residues. The CDR3 here is CSGLGLPGAEAFF. CDR3 coding DNA: TGCAGCGGCCTGGGCCTCCCAGGGGCTGAAGCTTTCTTT. Full variable domain (missing parts from reference TRBV29-1 and TRBJ1-1): SAVISQKPSRDICQRGTSLTIQCQVDSQVTMMFWYRQQPGQSLTLIATANQGSEATYESGFVIDKFPISRPNLTFSTLTVSNMSPEDSSIYLCSGLGLPGAEAFFGQGTRLTVV.

There are many counts of this clonotype. V usage is TRBV29-1 and J usage is TRBJ1-5; D is ambiguous. This CDR3 is built from 12 residues. V lost 6 bases and J 5 bases, leaving 11 bases between the germline ends. Germline V lookup: CDR1 SQVTM, CDR2 ANQGSEA. CDR3 in DNA: TGCAGCGTACTGGACGGGGATCAGCCCCAGCATTTT. It is translated as CSVLDGDQPQHF.

This clonotype was picked up many times. The chain uses TRBV6-1 and TRBJ2-7; possibly TRBD2 for D (6 bases). CDR1 is MNHNS, CDR2 SASEGT, per germline. This CDR3 region has 15 residues. V was trimmed by 2 bases and J by 4 bases, leaving 15 bases between them. The CDR3 region has the DNA TGTGCCAGCAGTGAACGCGGGGACGGCCCATACGAGCAGTACTTC. Amino acids: CASSERGDGPYEQYF.

This clonotype showed up many times. The chain has TRBV9 and TRBJ2-3, with 11 bases matching TRBD2. From germline, CDR1 is SGDLS and CDR2 YYNGEE. This CDR3 spans 16 amino acids. V lost 0 bases and J lost 1; bases outside the gene matches: 1. CDR3 nucleotide sequence: TGTGCCAGCAGCGTAGAACTAGCGGGAGGCACAGATACGCAGTATTTT. This sequence encodes CASSVELAGGTDTQYF.

V is TRBV28 and J is TRBJ2-1; D is unresolved. Germline V CDR1 and CDR2: MDHEN, SYDVKM. V was trimmed by 1 base and J by 9 bases, leaving 7 bases between them. The length of the CDR3 is 12 residues. CDR3 residues: CASSLLMGEQFF. Written as DNA, the CDR3 is TGTGCCAGCAGTTTATTAATGGGTGAGCAGTTCTTC.

This clonotype was seen more than once but under ten times. CDR3 sequence: CASSTTGIGETQYF. The CDR3 region has the DNA TGTGCCAGCAGCACAACAGGGATAGGAGAGACCCAGTACTTC. The V and J genes are TRBV7-9 and TRBJ2-5; D may be TRBD1 (6 bases). There are 14 residues in the CDR3. Germline loops: CDR1 SEHNR, CDR2 FQNEAQ (reference sequence). V gave up 5 bases and J gave up 4 bases, with 14 bases separating them.

This clonotype was counted between two and nine times. V gene TRBV6-6 combines with J gene TRBJ2-5; a possible D gene is TRBD2 (6 bases). Trimming shortened V by 1 base and J by 5 bases, and 8 bases separated the two germline ends. Germline V gene sequence: CDR1 MNHNY, CDR2 SVGAGI (reference sequence). The CDR3 has 13 amino acids. CDR3 in amino acids: CASSYFGGETQYF. The CDR3 nucleotides read TGTGCCAGCAGTTACTTTGGGGGGGAGACCCAGTACTTC.

This clonotype was counted only a few times. The chain joins TRBV7-6 to TRBJ1-6; D is unclear. Germline CDR1 is SGHVS and CDR2 is FNYEAQ. The V end lost 6 bases, the J end lost 6 bases, and 12 bases lay between the germline ends. The CDR3 totals 14 residues. CDR3 protein: CASRPNEGNSPLHF. DNA of the CDR3: TGTGCCAGCAGGCCGAACGAGGGTAATTCACCCCTCCACTTT.

This clonotype was recorded at least ten times. For the CDR3, the DNA is TGTGCCAGCAGCCCACAGGGCGGGGGCACTGAAGCTTTCTTT. It yields the protein CASSPQGGGTEAFF. J is TRBJ1-1 and V is TRBV7-3; the D gene is possibly TRBD1 (6 bases). The CDR3 spans 14 residues. V dropped 5 bases and J dropped 4 bases, with 14 bases sitting between them. Germline loops: CDR1 SGHTA, CDR2 FQGTGA.